The sequence of this T cell receptor beta chain was determined in a study of T-cell memory formation after mild COVID-19. Study results and caveats: Memory cells collected pre-infection included some clones that later responded, suggesting cross-reactive memory joined. Day 15 to 85 contractors were CD4/CD8 balanced; later expanders leaned CD4+.

The TCR alpha and TCR beta cDNA libraries, bearing sample barcodes and UMIs, were generated by 5'RACE using constant-segment primers. A single record per CDR3 protein comes from TCRdb applying MiXCR to the 5' RACE reads. The repertoire includes 250,000 to 400,000 distinct CDR3 sequences, around 15% of them detected once, and under 25% sits in the top ten. The CDR3 is 15 amino acids. The germline V gene encodes CDR1 SGHTA and CDR2 FQGNSA. V dropped 3 bases and J dropped 8; count of bases not matched to a gene: 8. A note on this clonotype: Its matching antigen is unknown.

This chain links TRBV7-2 with TRBJ2-3; 10 nucleotides agree with TRBD1. The specimen sequenced was PBMCs or a T cell subset sorted from them (not recorded which). This TCR came from a man aged 18 to 30 who had mild COVID-19 (a few samples of this study predate the infection). Cell type and time point are not known. This chain's CDR3 is CASSLTPGQGTTQYF. The CDR3 DNA follows: TGTGCCAGCAGCTTGACGCCGGGACAGGGGACTACGCAGTATTTT.